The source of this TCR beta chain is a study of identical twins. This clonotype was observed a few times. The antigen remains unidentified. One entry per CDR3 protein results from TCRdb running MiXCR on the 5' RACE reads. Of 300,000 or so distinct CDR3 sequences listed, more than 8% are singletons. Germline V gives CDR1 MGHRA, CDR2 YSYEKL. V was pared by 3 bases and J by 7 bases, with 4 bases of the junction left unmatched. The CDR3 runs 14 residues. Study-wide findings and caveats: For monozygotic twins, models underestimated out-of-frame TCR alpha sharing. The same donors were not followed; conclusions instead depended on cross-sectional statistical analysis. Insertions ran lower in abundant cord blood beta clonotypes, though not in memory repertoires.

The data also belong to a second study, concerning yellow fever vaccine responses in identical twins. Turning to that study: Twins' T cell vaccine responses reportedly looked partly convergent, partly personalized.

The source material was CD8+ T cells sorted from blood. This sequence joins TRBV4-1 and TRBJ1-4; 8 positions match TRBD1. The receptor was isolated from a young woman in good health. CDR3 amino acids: CASSQTGVPEKLFF. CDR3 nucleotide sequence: TGCGCCAGCAGCCAGACAGGGGTCCCTGAAAAACTGTTTTTT.